These T cell receptor beta chains were read from a single sample in a study of CD8 T cells in ankylosing spondylitis. MiXCR, applied by TCRdb to the 5' RACE reads, yields one record per CDR3 protein. This sample has 250,000 or so distinct CDR3 sequences, with over 15% found just once. Sequencing used blood, either unsorted or a sorted T cell fraction (not recorded which). The receptors here all came from a male donor with ankylosing spondylitis or in good health (not recorded which). CDR3s include the opening cysteine and the closing phenylalanine or tryptophan. A clone size is listed for some rows: how often the clone was seen (once, few, many), or a class if it is expanded.

size	length	V	J	CDR3
few	14	TRBV11-2	TRBJ2-2	CASSYDVASGELFF
many	15	TRBV7-2	TRBJ2-4	CASSRTDLAKNIQYF
NA	16	TRBV29-1	TRBJ2-7	CSVAGTVNYISYEQYF
NA	13	TRBV20-1	TRBJ2-7	CSARAQGTYEQYF
NA	19	TRBV29-1	TRBJ2-1	CSVAKDRGMVAGGNNEQFF
NA	15	TRBV12-3/TRBV12-4	TRBJ2-1	CASSLGLAFYNEQFF
few	20	TRBV29-1	TRBJ2-1	CSVEGSSLSSGTRAYNEQFF
NA	13	TRBV11-2	TRBJ2-3	CASNLAGTDTQYF
NA	14	TRBV4-1	TRBJ2-1	CASSQDQLADEQFF
few	12	TRBV29-1	TRBJ1-5	CSVALGNQPQHF
NA	14	TRBV5-1	TRBJ2-5	CASRREGIQETQYF
NA	15	TRBV7-2	TRBJ2-7	CASSLAWGGSHEQYF
few	13	TRBV5-5	TRBJ1-1	CASSSLGDTEAFF
few	15	TRBV24-1	TRBJ2-1	CATSDLAGSLDEQFF
NA	17	TRBV28	TRBJ1-3	CASRGQGAVNSGNTIYF
many	15	TRBV12-3/TRBV12-4	TRBJ2-7	CASSLTSGGFQGRNF
few	16	TRBV6-1	TRBJ2-3	CASSTPRSGSTDTQYF
few	15	TRBV2	TRBJ2-7	CASSERGYNSYEQYF
NA	15	TRBV10-1	TRBJ2-3	CASSPSGRFPDTQYF
NA	15	TRBV7-9	TRBJ2-2	CASSPAGPNTGELFF
NA	16	TRBV7-2	TRBJ1-5	CASSAGTGGDNQPQHF
few	13	TRBV27	TRBJ2-7	CASSWMSSYEQYF
once	12	TRBV28	TRBJ2-7	CASGAGAYEQYF
many	12	TRBV12-3/TRBV12-4	TRBJ1-2	CASSFEPYGYTF
NA	14	TRBV5-6	TRBJ2-5	CASSLDEWEETQYF
NA	15	TRBV2	TRBJ2-7	CASRNPEMDRDEQYF
NA	12	TRBV29-1	TRBJ2-1	CSVEKGRAGQFF
many	16	TRBV7-2	TRBJ2-1	CASSLALAGVYNEQFF
NA	17	TRBV29-1	TRBJ2-5	CSVVDLNWTGGQETQYF
NA	17	TRBV21-1	TRBJ2-6	CASSSGGTYSGANVLTF
NA	11	TRBV5-1	TRBJ1-1	CASSYGYEAFF
NA	15	TRBV25-1	TRBJ2-1	CASSSWTSGYNEQFF
few	15	TRBV15	TRBJ2-1	CATATSRSPYNEQFF
NA	13	TRBV27	TRBJ2-7	CASSYGAHYEQYF
few	20	TRBV11-1	TRBJ2-7	CASSLVDFGLALNDPHEQYF
NA	16	TRBV27	TRBJ2-4	CASGPGTSARWDIQYF
NA	14	TRBV7-9	TRBJ2-2	CASSPPRGSGELFF
NA	12	TRBV11-1	TRBJ2-7	CASRDWGYEQYF
NA	15	TRBV7-8	TRBJ2-1	CASSLTTGGAGEQFF
many	13	TRBV27	TRBJ1-2	CASSPRQHYGYTF
many	16	TRBV6-5	TRBJ2-3	CASSLTEYSSTDTQYF